This T cell receptor beta chain came from a study of blood T cell repertoires in COVID-19. Here immunoSEQ multiplex PCR was the method, and the copy in TCRdb shows in-frame clones only, minus some. The data contain about 320,000 clones, 70% to 90% of them singletons. Trimming took 4 bases from V and 10 from J, leaving 20 bases between them. Germline loops: CDR1 MGHRA, CDR2 YSYEKL. This CDR3 has 16 amino acids. The TCR was taken from a human donor in a cohort sampled during active COVID-19. This sequence joins TRBV4-1 and TRBJ1-6; perhaps TRBD1 as D (5 bases). The sample was peripheral blood. The CDR3 coding sequence is TGCGCCAGCAGCCGTATTGGGGAGGGGCAAAGCTCACCCCTCCACTTT. Translation: CASSRIGEGQSSPLHF.